This entry features one T cell receptor beta chain sequence. Its target is not known. The sample comes from a study of T-cell reconstitution after alpha-beta-depleted transplantation in children. For TCRbeta, the library was prepared with unique molecular identifiers. Each CDR3 protein gets one entry after TCRdb re-called the PCR reads with MiXCR. The sample records around 580,000 distinct CDR3 sequences, over 20% being singletons. This CDR3 has 15 amino acids. Germline CDR1 and CDR2: DFQATT and SNEGSKA (reference sequence). V was pared by 0 bases and J by 2 bases, with 3 bases of the junction left unmatched. Study-wide points: Reports say that about two months after transplant, the alpha-beta T cells came out of several hundred graft clones that had expanded.

The sample in question was PBMCs, obtained before TCRalphabeta/CD19-depleted stem cell transplant. The chain links TRBV20-1 to TRBJ2-7, with 11 bases matching TRBD2. The receptor was derived from a boy younger than two with Wiskott-Aldrich syndrome, due to receive a stem cell transplant. The CDR3 loop is CSARDRLAGTYEQYF. The CDR3 nucleotides are TGCAGTGCTAGAGATAGACTAGCGGGGACCTACGAGCAGTACTTC.